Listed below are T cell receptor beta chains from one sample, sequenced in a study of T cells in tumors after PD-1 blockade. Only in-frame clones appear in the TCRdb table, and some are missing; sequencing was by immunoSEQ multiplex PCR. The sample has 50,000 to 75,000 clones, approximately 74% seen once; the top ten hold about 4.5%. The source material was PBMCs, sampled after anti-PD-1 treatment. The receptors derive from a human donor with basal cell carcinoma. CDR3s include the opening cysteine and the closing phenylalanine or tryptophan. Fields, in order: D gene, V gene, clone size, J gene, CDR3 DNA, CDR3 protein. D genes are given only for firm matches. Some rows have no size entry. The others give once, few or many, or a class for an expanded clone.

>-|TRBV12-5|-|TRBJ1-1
TGTGCTAGTGGTTTGACAGTGTCGGAGACTGAAGCTTTCTTT
CASGLTVSETEAFF
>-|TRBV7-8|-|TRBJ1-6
TGTGCCAGCAGCTGGAATAATTCACCCCTCCACTTT
CASSWNNSPLHF
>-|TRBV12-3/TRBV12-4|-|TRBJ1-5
TGTGCCAGCAGCCAGACAGAGAAACAGCCCCAGCATTTT
CASSQTEKQPQHF
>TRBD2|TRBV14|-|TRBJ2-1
TGTGCCAGCAGCCGATGGGGACTAGTTTGTTTGCAGTTCTTC
CASSRWGLVCLQFF
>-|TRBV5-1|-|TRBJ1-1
TGCGCCAGCAGCTTCGACGGGATCAGTAACACTGAAGCTTTCTTT
CASSFDGISNTEAFF
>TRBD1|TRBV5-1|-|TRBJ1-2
TGCGCCAGCAGCTTGACTACGGACAGGAATGGCTACACCTTC
CASSLTTDRNGYTF
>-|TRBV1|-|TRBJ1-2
TGCACCAGCAGTCGTTATCTCAGGGGTTTCAGCTATGGCTACACCTTC
CTSSRYLRGFSYGYTF
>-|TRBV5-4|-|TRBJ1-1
TGTGCCAGCAGCTTAGTGAACAGGGATGGTGAAGCTTTCTTT
CASSLVNRDGEAFF
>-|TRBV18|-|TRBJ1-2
TGTGCCAGCTCACCGGACATTAACTATGGCTACACCTTC
CASSPDINYGYTF
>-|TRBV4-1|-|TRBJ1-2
TGCGCCAGCAGCCAAGACAGTTCCGGGGCAGCCGGCTACACCTTC
CASSQDSSGAAGYTF
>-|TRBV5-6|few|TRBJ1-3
TGTGCCAGCAGCTTGGCTGGGTCCATATATTTT
CASSLAGSIYF
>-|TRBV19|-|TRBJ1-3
TGTGCCAGTTTTCGTGGGGGCCTTGCGAGAAACACCATATATTTT
CASFRGGLARNTIYF
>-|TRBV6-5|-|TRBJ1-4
TGTGCCAGCAGATTCAGACAGGAGAATGAAAAACTGTTTTTT
CASRFRQENEKLFF
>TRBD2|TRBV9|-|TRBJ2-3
TGTGCCAGCAGCGTGACTAGCTCCACAGATACGCAGTATTTT
CASSVTSSTDTQYF
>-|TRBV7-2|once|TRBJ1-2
TGTGCCAGCAGCTTAGTAGGGGGAGGAGATAACTATGGCTACACCTTC
CASSLVGGGDNYGYTF
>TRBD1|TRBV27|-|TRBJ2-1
TGTGCCAGCAGTTTCTCCCGGACAGGGGAGGCCTACAATGAGCAGTTCTTC
CASSFSRTGEAYNEQFF
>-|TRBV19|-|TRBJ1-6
TGTGCCAGTACCGGACAGAGATATAATTCACCCCTCCACTTT
CASTGQRYNSPLHF
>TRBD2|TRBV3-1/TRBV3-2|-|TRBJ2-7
TGTGCCAGCAGCGTCGGTAGGGGTGGCTTGGGACTAGCTGAGTACGAGCAGTACTTC
CASSVGRGGLGLAEYEQYF
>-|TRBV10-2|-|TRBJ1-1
TGCGCCACCGGACGCAGGAACACTGAAGCTTTCTTT
CATGRRNTEAFF
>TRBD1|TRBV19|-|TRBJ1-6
TGTGCCAGTAGTCCCCAGGACAGGGGTCAGAATTCACCCCTCCACTTT
CASSPQDRGQNSPLHF
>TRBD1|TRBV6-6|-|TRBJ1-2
TGTGCCAGCAGTCGACAGGGGGCCTATGGCTACACCTTC
CASSRQGAYGYTF
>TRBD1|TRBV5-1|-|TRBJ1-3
TGCGCCAGCAGCAAAAGACAGGGCCGCGACTCTGGAAACACCATATATTTT
CASSKRQGRDSGNTIYF
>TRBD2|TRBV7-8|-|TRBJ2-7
TGTGCCAGCAGCTTAGGGTTAGCGGGGGGGTACGAGCAGTACTTC
CASSLGLAGGYEQYF
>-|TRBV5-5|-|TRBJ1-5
TGTGCCAGCAGCTTTAGAGGCAATCAGCCCCAGCATTTT
CASSFRGNQPQHF
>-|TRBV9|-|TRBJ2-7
TGTGCCAGCAGCGTAGCAGGGGAACCTTACGAGCAGTACTTC
CASSVAGEPYEQYF
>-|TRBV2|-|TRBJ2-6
TGTGCCAGCAGTGGTTCCTCTGGGGCCAACGTCCTGACTTTC
CASSGSSGANVLTF
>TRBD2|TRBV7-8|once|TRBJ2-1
TGTGCCAGCAGCCGCGGGGGCTCCTACAATGAGCAGTTCTTC
CASSRGGSYNEQFF
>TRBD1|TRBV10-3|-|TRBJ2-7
TGTGCCATCAGGGACCGGGACAGTTACTCCTACGAGCAGTACTTC
CAIRDRDSYSYEQYF
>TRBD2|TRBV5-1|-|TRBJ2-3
TGCGCCAGCAGCTTGGAGGGACTAGCGAGAGGCACAGATACGCAGTATTTT
CASSLEGLARGTDTQYF
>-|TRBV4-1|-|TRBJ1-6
TGCGCCAGCAGCCAAGACCCCTTTTCACCCCTCCACTTT
CASSQDPFSPLHF
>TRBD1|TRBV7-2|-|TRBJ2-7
TGTGCCAGCAGCTTGGGACCGGGACAGGGAACCTACGAGCAGTACTTC
CASSLGPGQGTYEQYF
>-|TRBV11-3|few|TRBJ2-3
TGTGCCAGCAGCCCGAATGGGGGATCCACAGATACGCAGTATTTT
CASSPNGGSTDTQYF
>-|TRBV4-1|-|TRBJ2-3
TGCGCCAGCAGCCAAGAGGCTGCGGCGGAACTCAACACAGATACGCAGTATTTT
CASSQEAAAELNTDTQYF
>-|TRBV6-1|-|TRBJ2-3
TGTGCCAGCAGTGAACGGCAGGGAAGGACAGATACGCAGTATTTT
CASSERQGRTDTQYF
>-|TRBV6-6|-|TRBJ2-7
TGTGCCATAGGACAGAACTCCTACGAGCAGTACTTC
CAIGQNSYEQYF
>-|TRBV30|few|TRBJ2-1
TGTGCCTGGAGGGGCAGGGGCCTAGCTAGGGATGAGCAGTTCTTC
CAWRGRGLARDEQFF
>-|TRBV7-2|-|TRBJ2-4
TGTGCCAGCAGCTTAGGGGGGGCCGATGGGATTCAGTACTTC
CASSLGGADGIQYF
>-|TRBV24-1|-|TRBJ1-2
TGTGCCACCAGTGACCAACTGGGGCTTACAGGCTACACCTTC
CATSDQLGLTGYTF
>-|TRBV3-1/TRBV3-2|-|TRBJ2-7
TGTGCCAGCAGCCAACGGGACGGCTCCTACGAGCAGTACTTC
CASSQRDGSYEQYF
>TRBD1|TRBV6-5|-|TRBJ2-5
TGTGCCAGCAGTACTCAGGGGGCAGAAGGGACCCAGTACTTC
CASSTQGAEGTQYF
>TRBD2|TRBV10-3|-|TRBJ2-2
TGTGCCATCAGTAGGGAAGCGGGAAACACCGGGGAGCTGTTTTTT
CAISREAGNTGELFF
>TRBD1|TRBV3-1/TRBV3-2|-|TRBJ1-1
TGTGCCAGCAGCCAAGATTTCCAGATCCCGGGACAGGGGGGAACTGAAGCTTTCTTT
CASSQDFQIPGQGGTEAFF
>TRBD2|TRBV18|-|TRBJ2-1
TGTGCCAGCTCACGAGCGGGGGGGCCCAATGAGCAGTTCTTC
CASSRAGGPNEQFF
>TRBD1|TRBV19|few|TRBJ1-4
TGTGCCAGTAGTATGGGGGACAGGGGGAATGAAAAACTGTTTTTT
CASSMGDRGNEKLFF
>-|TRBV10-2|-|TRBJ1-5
TGCGCCCGCATAAGTTGGGACCCCAATCAGCCCCAGCATTTT
CARISWDPNQPQHF
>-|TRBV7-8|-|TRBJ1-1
TGTGCCAGCAGCTTAGCTTCCACAGGGATGAACACTGAAGCTTTCTTT
CASSLASTGMNTEAFF
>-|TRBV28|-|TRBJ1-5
TGTGCCAGCAGTTTTCAGGCCGCCACGAGCAATCAGCCCCAGCATTTT
CASSFQAATSNQPQHF
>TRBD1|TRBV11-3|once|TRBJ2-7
TGTGCCAGCAGCTTAGGGTCCGGGACAGGGGAATTGGAGCAGTACTTC
CASSLGSGTGELEQYF
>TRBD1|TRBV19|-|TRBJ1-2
TGTGCCAGTAGTAGTCCCGGGACAGGGATTGGTGGCTACACCTTC
CASSSPGTGIGGYTF
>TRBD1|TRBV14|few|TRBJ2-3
TGTGCCAGCAGCTCGGACAGGGGTTGGGCAGATACGCAGTATTTT
CASSSDRGWADTQYF
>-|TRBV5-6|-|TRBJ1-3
TGTGCCAGCAGCCCAGGCGCGAGTGGAAACACCATATATTTT
CASSPGASGNTIYF
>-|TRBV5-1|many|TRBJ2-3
TGCGCCAGCAGCCAGGGACAAGGTACTAGCACAGATACGCAGTATTTT
CASSQGQGTSTDTQYF
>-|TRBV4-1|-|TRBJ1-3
TGCGCCAGCAGCCAAACCTCAGGGGCTGGCGGAAACACCATATATTTT
CASSQTSGAGGNTIYF
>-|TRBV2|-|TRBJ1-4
TGTGCCCGCGCGGAGACAACTAATGAAAAACTGTTTTTT
CARAETTNEKLFF